The rows below give T cell receptor beta chains drawn from one sample of a study of shared clonotypes between healthy human individuals. TCRdb keeps only in-frame clones here, not all; method: immunoSEQ multiplex PCR. The profile shows around 330,000 clones, around 72% of them singletons. Source material: memory CD4+ T cells sorted from blood. These receptors originate from a man aged 25 to 40 in good health. Both conserved end residues are part of each CDR3. Each record gives: clone size, V gene, D gene, J gene, CDR3 DNA, CDR3 protein. The D gene is left open where the match is weak. Only some rows state a clone size, as once, few, many or a class for expanded clones.

clone_size: few; v_call: TRBV28; d_call: TRBD1; j_call: TRBJ1-5; cdr3_nt: TGTGCCAGCAATGTGGGACAGTATAGCAATCAGCCCCAGCATTTT; cdr3_aa: CASNVGQYSNQPQHF
clone_size: .; v_call: TRBV6-1; d_call: TRBD1; j_call: TRBJ2-2; cdr3_nt: TGTGCCAGCATACGACAGGGGGCAAGCGGGGAGCTGTTTTTT; cdr3_aa: CASIRQGASGELFF
clone_size: .; v_call: TRBV2; d_call: TRBD1; j_call: TRBJ1-3; cdr3_nt: TGTGCCAGCAGTATAACAGGGGCTGGAAACACCATATATTTT; cdr3_aa: CASSITGAGNTIYF
clone_size: .; v_call: TRBV5-1; d_call: .; j_call: TRBJ2-1; cdr3_nt: TGCGCCAGCCCTTTACCCCCCAGGAACGCGATAAGGTGTTTCTTC; cdr3_aa: CASPLPPRNAIRCFF
clone_size: .; v_call: TRBV5-5; d_call: TRBD1; j_call: TRBJ1-1; cdr3_nt: TGTGCCAGCAGCGCTGGACAGGGGTTCGAAGCTTTCTTT; cdr3_aa: CASSAGQGFEAFF
clone_size: .; v_call: TRBV27; d_call: .; j_call: TRBJ2-7; cdr3_nt: TGTGCCAGCAGGGAGGTAGGGCGGGCCTTCGTGGAGCAGTACTTC; cdr3_aa: CASREVGRAFVEQYF
clone_size: .; v_call: TRBV5-1; d_call: TRBD2; j_call: TRBJ2-7; cdr3_nt: TGCGCCAGCAGCCCGAACCTGGGCCTGACTAGCGGGAGGGTCTACGAGCAGTACTTC; cdr3_aa: CASSPNLGLTSGRVYEQYF
clone_size: .; v_call: TRBV18; d_call: TRBD1; j_call: TRBJ1-2; cdr3_nt: TGTGCCAGCTCACCTACCCGACAGGGAAGCTATGGCTACACCTTC; cdr3_aa: CASSPTRQGSYGYTF
clone_size: .; v_call: TRBV7-7; d_call: .; j_call: TRBJ2-2; cdr3_nt: TGTGCTAGCAGCTCAGGGCCGGCGAACACCGGGGAGCTGTTTTTT; cdr3_aa: CASSSGPANTGELFF
clone_size: .; v_call: TRBV11-2; d_call: .; j_call: TRBJ1-1; cdr3_nt: TGTGCCAGCAGCTTAGAAACCGTCGCTTTCTTT; cdr3_aa: CASSLETVAFF
clone_size: .; v_call: TRBV9; d_call: TRBD2; j_call: TRBJ2-3; cdr3_nt: TGTGCCAGCAGCGTAGGAGGAGGGCTAGCGGGAGATACGCAGTATTTT; cdr3_aa: CASSVGGGLAGDTQYF